This record looks at one TCR beta chain sequence and its context. Its specificity is not known. The ends were cut back, 0 bases at V and 0 bases at J, with 3 bases in the middle. Germline CDR1 reads MNHNY; CDR2 reads SVGAGI (reference sequence). The length of the CDR3 is 15 residues. These data originate in a study of PD-1 blockade in classical Hodgkin lymphoma. Whole-study findings and limits: Differences between repertoires have undefined causes, possibly disease activity or prior therapy. Baseline diversity in complete responders resembled that of newly diagnosed patients. Relative to healthy donors, newly diagnosed patients reportedly had lower baseline TCR diversity, which was reported as lower still in relapsed/refractory patients.

Sequencing was performed with immunoSEQ multiplex PCR; in TCRdb, only in-frame clones are kept and a portion is missing. The profile shows 35,000 to 50,000 clones, roughly 80% of them singletons. Each patient experienced a relapse that followed autologous stem cell transplantation, and brentuximab vedotin exposure varied. Best responses fell into complete response, partial response or progressive disease. The sample consisted of peripheral blood mononuclear cells (PBMCs), taken at baseline. The TCR sequence derives from a human donor with classical Hodgkin lymphoma. This chain connects TRBV6-6 to TRBJ2-6, with D uncertain. CDR3 loop: CASSYSNSGANVLTF. Written as DNA, the CDR3 is TGTGCCAGCAGTTACTCGAACTCTGGGGCCAACGTCCTGACTTTC.